Listed here is a single TCR beta chain. No antigen is known for it. The sample belongs to a study of persistence of HIV-infected CD4 T cells. The stimulus was an HIV-1 Gag 15-mer peptide pool, 1 ug/peptide/mL. CD40L/CD69 double-negative CD45RO-high memory CD4+ T cells were collected. The V gene lost 7 bases and the J gene lost 2 bases, with 17 bases spanning the gap. The CDR3 is 15 residues long. Germline V lookup: CDR1 MNHEY, CDR2 SVGAGI. The libraries were made with immunoSEQ version 4 in survey mode. The method was immunoSEQ multiplex PCR; TCRdb's version includes in-frame clones alone and lacks a portion of them. This sample has tens of thousands of clones, with around 78% found just once. Study-wide findings and caveats: Degenerate expanded CDR3beta sequences were enriched among CMV- and Gag-responding cells.

The starting material was CD4+ T cells sorted from PBMCs after approximately 19-hour stimulation, obtained from a patient who received antiretroviral therapy. The rearrangement links TRBV6-5 to TRBJ1-1, with D possibly TRBD1 on 5 matching bases. This receptor was identified in an adult man with HIV who was CMV-seropositive. The CDR3 coding sequence is TGTGCCAGCACTATACAGACAGATTTAAACACTGAAGCTTTCTTT. Amino acid sequence: CASTIQTDLNTEAFF.